This is a list of T cell receptor beta chains from one sample in a study of T cell responses to AZD1222 COVID-19 vaccine. The method was immunoSEQ multiplex PCR; TCRdb's version includes in-frame clones alone and lacks a portion of them. Of 150,000 or so clones in the sample, 75% to 95% were seen once. The sequenced sample was peripheral blood, obtained on day 0 of MenACWY control vaccination. The receptors were sampled from an adult in good health. CDR3s leave out the opening cysteine and the closing phenylalanine or tryptophan. Each record gives: J gene, V gene, CDR3 protein.

j_call: TRBJ1-6
v_call: TRBV9
cdr3_aa: ASSGQGAKNSPLH

j_call: TRBJ1-3
v_call: TRBV5-1
cdr3_aa: ASSPEDPSRNTIY

j_call: TRBJ2-5
v_call: TRBV2
cdr3_aa: ATGLVGETQY

j_call: TRBJ2-7
v_call: TRBV7-2
cdr3_aa: ASSSSTVREQY

j_call: TRBJ1-4
v_call: TRBV15
cdr3_aa: ATSRDLSGEKLF

j_call: TRBJ1-5
v_call: TRBV2
cdr3_aa: ASRTGLSNQPQH

j_call: TRBJ2-2
v_call: TRBV2
cdr3_aa: ASSEEGVEGGGGELF

j_call: TRBJ1-2
v_call: TRBV7-7
cdr3_aa: ASSLKGDINYGYT

j_call: TRBJ1-2
v_call: TRBV7-9
cdr3_aa: ASSLPESGANYGYT

j_call: TRBJ1-5
v_call: TRBV28
cdr3_aa: ASRPSGRGNQPQH

j_call: TRBJ1-4
v_call: TRBV6-5
cdr3_aa: ASRTGRGANEKLF

j_call: TRBJ2-7
v_call: TRBV5-8
cdr3_aa: ASSRDSPTYEQY

j_call: TRBJ1-4
v_call: TRBV19
cdr3_aa: ASSKAVGEKLF

j_call: TRBJ2-4
v_call: TRBV2
cdr3_aa: ASSGITSGRLLLAKNIQY

j_call: TRBJ1-6
v_call: TRBV2
cdr3_aa: ASNRDRVDSPLH

j_call: TRBJ1-1
v_call: TRBV7-9
cdr3_aa: ASSLELVAF

j_call: TRBJ1-4
v_call: TRBV4-1
cdr3_aa: ASSPPGQGYEKLF

j_call: TRBJ2-7
v_call: TRBV2
cdr3_aa: ASSPDRGFDYEQY

j_call: TRBJ2-7
v_call: TRBV29-1
cdr3_aa: SVLLGQGWSYEQY

j_call: TRBJ2-1
v_call: TRBV28
cdr3_aa: ASSFPGSGNEQF

j_call: TRBJ1-5
v_call: TRBV30
cdr3_aa: AWRAWGNQPQH

j_call: TRBJ1-1
v_call: TRBV7-9
cdr3_aa: AIGTGNTEAF

j_call: TRBJ2-7
v_call: TRBV4-1
cdr3_aa: ASSQESGNLDEQY

j_call: TRBJ2-3
v_call: TRBV6-5
cdr3_aa: ASSYSITDTQY

j_call: TRBJ2-5
v_call: TRBV5-1
cdr3_aa: ASSLAATVEETQY

j_call: TRBJ1-3
v_call: TRBV7-2
cdr3_aa: ASSLGLGGGNTIY

j_call: TRBJ1-5
v_call: TRBV19
cdr3_aa: ASRPLRNRDNQPQH

j_call: TRBJ2-7
v_call: TRBV4-2
cdr3_aa: ASSQDWRGFSYEQY

j_call: TRBJ2-7
v_call: TRBV30
cdr3_aa: AWSTQGATPGY

j_call: TRBJ2-7
v_call: TRBV2
cdr3_aa: ASTLDRAYEQY

j_call: TRBJ1-2
v_call: TRBV6-2/TRBV6-3
cdr3_aa: ASSLRTYGYT

j_call: TRBJ2-1
v_call: TRBV18
cdr3_aa: ASSPNGYNEQF

j_call: TRBJ1-5
v_call: TRBV18
cdr3_aa: ASSRQGNSGQPQH

j_call: TRBJ1-2
v_call: TRBV5-1
cdr3_aa: ASSLEVSNYGYT

j_call: TRBJ2-2
v_call: TRBV9
cdr3_aa: ASSVRGPTGELF

j_call: TRBJ1-5
v_call: TRBV7-9
cdr3_aa: ASTDSNQPQH

j_call: TRBJ2-5
v_call: TRBV4-1
cdr3_aa: ASSRPFETQY

j_call: TRBJ2-7
v_call: TRBV13
cdr3_aa: ASSLEPRAKTYEQY

j_call: TRBJ1-5
v_call: TRBV7-9
cdr3_aa: ASSLGTGGGPQH

j_call: TRBJ1-2
v_call: TRBV6-5
cdr3_aa: ASSYLPEGHGYT

j_call: TRBJ2-7
v_call: TRBV3-1/TRBV3-2
cdr3_aa: ASSQAFQGFNEQY

j_call: TRBJ2-1
v_call: TRBV30
cdr3_aa: ALGGGPYNEQF

j_call: TRBJ2-3
v_call: TRBV7-9
cdr3_aa: ASNLGRASTDTQY

j_call: TRBJ2-3
v_call: TRBV4-1
cdr3_aa: ASSQVSDTQY

j_call: TRBJ1-2
v_call: TRBV29-1
cdr3_aa: SVALGTFNYGYT